The rows below give T cell receptor beta chains drawn from one sample of a study of cytotoxic CD8 clonotypes in ibrutinib-treated CLL. Generated by immunoSEQ multiplex PCR, the TCRdb table keeps only in-frame clones and is missing some. The sample includes approximately 350,000 clones, over 60% of them seen just once. The starting material was PBMCs, obtained after 36 months of ibrutinib treatment. These receptors all come from a human donor with chronic lymphocytic leukemia. Each CDR3 is given with its conserved first and last residue. Each record gives: D gene, J gene, clone size, V gene, CDR3 protein, CDR3 DNA. A D gene is named only where the DNA matches it firmly. Clone size is not always given. Where it is, it says once, few, many or a class for expanded clones.

>NA|TRBJ2-1|once|TRBV18
CASSPPAGSTDEQFF
TGTGCCAGCTCACCACCGGCCGGGAGTACCGATGAGCAGTTCTTC
>NA|TRBJ2-1|NA|TRBV5-3
CARSLASAGSSYNEQFF
TGTGCCAGAAGCTTGGCCTCGGCAGGCAGCTCCTACAATGAGCAGTTCTTC
>TRBD2|TRBJ2-2|NA|TRBV7-6
CASSYTAGGPVGELFF
TGTGCCAGCAGCTACACAGCGGGAGGGCCGGTCGGGGAGCTGTTTTTT
>NA|TRBJ2-1|few|TRBV7-2
CASSLGSGVDEQFF
TGTGCCAGCAGCTTAGGGTCGGGGGTAGATGAGCAGTTCTTC
>NA|TRBJ2-3|NA|TRBV7-9
CASSLSGMDTQYF
TGTGCCAGCAGCTTATCAGGAATGGATACGCAGTATTTT
>NA|TRBJ2-7|NA|TRBV6-5
CASRTGRGSPYEQYF
TGTGCCAGCAGGACTGGACGAGGGTCGCCTTACGAGCAGTACTTC
>NA|TRBJ2-7|once|TRBV15
CATSRPDKGSYEQYF
TGTGCCACCAGCAGACCCGACAAGGGGAGCTACGAGCAGTACTTC
>NA|TRBJ2-7|NA|TRBV27
CASSFRMEAYEQYF
TGTGCCAGCAGTTTCAGGATGGAAGCCTACGAGCAGTACTTC
>NA|TRBJ2-2|NA|TRBV11-2
CASSFGGRGELFF
TGTGCCAGCAGTTTTGGGGGCAGGGGGGAGCTGTTTTTT
>NA|TRBJ2-5|few|TRBV5-8
CASSLEISKRGTQYF
TGTGCCAGCAGCTTGGAGATTAGCAAAAGAGGGACCCAGTACTTC
>NA|TRBJ1-2|NA|TRBV11-2
CASSLANNYGYTF
TGTGCCAGCAGTTTGGCCAATAACTATGGCTACACCTTC
>NA|TRBJ2-5|NA|TRBV20-1
CSVPQRETQYF
TGCAGTGTACCTCAAAGGGAGACCCAGTACTTC
>TRBD1|TRBJ2-1|NA|TRBV23-1
CASSWGQGEYDEQFF
TGCGCCAGCAGTTGGGGACAGGGGGAGTACGATGAGCAGTTCTTC
>TRBD2|TRBJ2-7|few|TRBV5-1
CASSVTTSGRGEQYF
TGCGCCAGCAGCGTGACGACTAGCGGGAGAGGCGAGCAGTACTTC
>NA|TRBJ2-7|few|TRBV5-1
CASSLAGDQGHEQYF
TGCGCCAGCAGCTTGGCCGGGGACCAGGGCCACGAGCAGTACTTC
>NA|TRBJ2-5|once|TRBV4-1
CASSQLGVETQYF
TGCGCCAGCAGCCAACTTGGGGTGGAGACCCAGTACTTC
>NA|TRBJ1-2|few|TRBV6-5
CASSLLGSYGYTF
TGTGCCAGCAGCCTGCTTGGATCCTATGGCTACACCTTC
>TRBD1|TRBJ2-7|NA|TRBV29-1
CSVPGQATYEQYF
TGCAGCGTTCCGGGACAGGCTACCTACGAGCAGTACTTC
>TRBD1|TRBJ2-1|NA|TRBV7-9
CASSPLPPGTGANEQFF
TGTGCCAGCAGCCCCCTTCCCCCCGGGACAGGGGCCAATGAGCAGTTCTTC
>TRBD1|TRBJ2-7|once|TRBV5-6
CASSTPRQGPYEQYF
TGTGCCAGCAGCACACCCCGACAGGGCCCCTACGAGCAGTACTTC
>NA|TRBJ2-1|NA|TRBV10-1
CASSGPWPDNEQFF
TGCGCCAGCAGTGGCCCTTGGCCTGACAATGAGCAGTTCTTC
>NA|TRBJ2-7|NA|TRBV10-2
CASSEWFGSASSYEQYF
TGCGCCAGCAGTGAATGGTTCGGTAGTGCCAGCTCCTACGAGCAGTACTTC
>NA|TRBJ2-1|NA|TRBV6-6
CASSQRASNEQFF
TGTGCCAGCAGCCAACGCGCTTCGAATGAGCAGTTCTTC
>NA|TRBJ1-5|few|TRBV6-1
CASSQGLQNQPQHF
TGTGCCAGCAGCCAAGGGCTACAGAATCAGCCCCAGCATTTT
>NA|TRBJ1-2|few|TRBV15
CATSRDRIRLYGYTF
TGTGCCACCAGCAGAGATCGGATCAGGCTCTATGGCTACACCTTC
>TRBD1|TRBJ2-5|NA|TRBV10-3
CAISEKMDRGWYF
TGTGCCATCAGTGAAAAAATGGACAGGGGTTGGTACTTC
>NA|TRBJ1-2|NA|TRBV25-1
CASSEVGGYGYTF
TGTGCCAGCAGTGAAGTCGGGGGCTATGGCTACACCTTC
>NA|TRBJ2-3|NA|TRBV10-2
CASSGGDSIYFSTDTQYF
TGCGCCAGCAGTGGGGGGGACAGTATTTACTTTAGCACAGATACGCAGTATTTT
>NA|TRBJ1-2|few|TRBV4-3
CASSQGRVSGYTF
TGCGCCAGCAGCCAAGGCAGGGTTTCTGGCTACACCTTC
>NA|TRBJ2-7|NA|TRBV5-5
CASTWHPSYEQYF
TGTGCCAGCACCTGGCATCCCTCCTACGAGCAGTACTTC
>NA|TRBJ1-1|NA|TRBV5-6
CASSFYSTGEAFF
TGTGCCAGCAGCTTCTATTCTACAGGTGAAGCTTTCTTT
>NA|TRBJ1-2|NA|TRBV19
CASSISGGYYGYTF
TGTGCCAGTAGTATCAGCGGGGGCTACTATGGCTACACCTTC